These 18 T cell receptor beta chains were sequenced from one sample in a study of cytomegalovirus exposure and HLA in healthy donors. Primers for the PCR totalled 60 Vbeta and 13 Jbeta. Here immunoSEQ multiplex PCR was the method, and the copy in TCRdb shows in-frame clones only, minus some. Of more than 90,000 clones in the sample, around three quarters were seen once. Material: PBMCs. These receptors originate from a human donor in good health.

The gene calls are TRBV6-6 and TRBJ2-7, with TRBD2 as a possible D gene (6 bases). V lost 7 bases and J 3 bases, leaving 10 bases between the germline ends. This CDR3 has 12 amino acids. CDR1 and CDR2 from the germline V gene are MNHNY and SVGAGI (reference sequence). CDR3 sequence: CASTSGLYEQYF. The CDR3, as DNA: TGTGCCAGCACGTCGGGACTCTACGAGCAGTACTTC.

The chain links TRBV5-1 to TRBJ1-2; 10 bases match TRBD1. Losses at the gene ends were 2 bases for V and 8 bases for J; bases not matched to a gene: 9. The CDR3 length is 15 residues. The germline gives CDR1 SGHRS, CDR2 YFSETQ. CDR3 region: CASSFSTGGVGGYTF. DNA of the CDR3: TGCGCCAGCAGCTTCTCGACAGGGGGCGTGGGCGGCTACACCTTC.

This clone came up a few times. CDR3 amino acids: CASSFSNRNTEAFF. DNA of the CDR3: TGTGCCAGCAGCTTCTCGAACAGGAACACTGAAGCTTTCTTT. The genes are TRBV9 and TRBJ1-1, with D unresolved. Between the trimmed V and J ends, which lost 4 bases and 1 base, there was a span of 11 bases. This CDR3 contains 14 residues. In germline, CDR1 is SGDLS, CDR2 YYNGEE.

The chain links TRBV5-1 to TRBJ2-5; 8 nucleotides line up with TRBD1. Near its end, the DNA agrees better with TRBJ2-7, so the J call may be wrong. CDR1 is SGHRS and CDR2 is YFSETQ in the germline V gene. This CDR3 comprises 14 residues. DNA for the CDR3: TGCGCCAGCAGCAAGACAGGGGCAAACTACGAGCAGTACTTC. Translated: CASSKTGANYEQYF.

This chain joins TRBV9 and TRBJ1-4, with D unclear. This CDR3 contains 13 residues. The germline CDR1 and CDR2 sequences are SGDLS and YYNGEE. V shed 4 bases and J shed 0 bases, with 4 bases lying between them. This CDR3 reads CASSLSTNEKLFF. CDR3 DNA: TGTGCCAGCAGCTTATCAACTAATGAAAAACTGTTTTTT.

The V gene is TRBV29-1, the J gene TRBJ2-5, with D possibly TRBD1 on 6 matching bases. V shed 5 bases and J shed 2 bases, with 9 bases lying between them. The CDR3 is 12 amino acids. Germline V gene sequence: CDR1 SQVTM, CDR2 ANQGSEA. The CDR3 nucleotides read TGCAGCGTTAGTCAGGGGCAAGAGACCCAGTACTTC. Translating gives CSVSQGQETQYF.

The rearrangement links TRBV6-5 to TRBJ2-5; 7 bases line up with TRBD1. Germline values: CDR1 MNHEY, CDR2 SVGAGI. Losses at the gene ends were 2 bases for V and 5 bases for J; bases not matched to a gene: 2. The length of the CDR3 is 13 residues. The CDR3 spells CASSYKGAETQYF. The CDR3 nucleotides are TGTGCCAGCAGTTACAAGGGGGCGGAGACCCAGTACTTC.

The CDR3 reads CASSAQGADEKLFF. CDR3 nucleotide sequence: TGTGCCAGCAGCGCCCAGGGGGCGGATGAAAAACTGTTTTTT. The chain couples TRBV6-6 to TRBJ1-4; 8 bases map to TRBD1. The CDR3 length is 14 residues. V lost 6 bases to trimming and J lost 6 bases; unmatched junction nucleotides: 6. The germline gives CDR1 MNHNY, CDR2 SVGAGI (reference sequence).

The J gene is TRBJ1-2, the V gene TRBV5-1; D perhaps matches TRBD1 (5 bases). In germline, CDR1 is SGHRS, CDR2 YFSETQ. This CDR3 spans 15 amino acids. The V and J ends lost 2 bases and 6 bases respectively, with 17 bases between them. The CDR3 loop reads CASSLRGRVMHGYTF. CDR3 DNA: TGCGCCAGCAGCTTAAGGGGCAGGGTAATGCATGGCTACACCTTC.

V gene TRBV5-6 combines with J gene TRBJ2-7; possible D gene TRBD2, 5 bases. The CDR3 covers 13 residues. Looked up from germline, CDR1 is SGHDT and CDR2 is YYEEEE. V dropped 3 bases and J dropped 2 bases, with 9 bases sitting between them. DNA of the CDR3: TGTGCCAGCAGCTCGACTATCACCTACGAGCAGTACTTC. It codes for CASSSTITYEQYF.

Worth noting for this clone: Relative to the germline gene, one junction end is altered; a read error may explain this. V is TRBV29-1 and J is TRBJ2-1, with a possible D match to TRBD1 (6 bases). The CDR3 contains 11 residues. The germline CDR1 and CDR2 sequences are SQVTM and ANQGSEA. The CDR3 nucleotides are TGTGTGTCGGGGACATACAATGAGCAGTTCTTC. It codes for CVSGTYNEQFF.

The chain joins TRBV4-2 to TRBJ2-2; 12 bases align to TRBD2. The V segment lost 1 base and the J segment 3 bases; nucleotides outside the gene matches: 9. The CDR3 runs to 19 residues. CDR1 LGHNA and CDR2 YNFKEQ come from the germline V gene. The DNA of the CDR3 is TGTGCCAGCAGCCAAGGGGTCCTAGCGGGGGGGTCTCACACCGGGGAGCTGTTTTTT. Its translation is CASSQGVLAGGSHTGELFF.

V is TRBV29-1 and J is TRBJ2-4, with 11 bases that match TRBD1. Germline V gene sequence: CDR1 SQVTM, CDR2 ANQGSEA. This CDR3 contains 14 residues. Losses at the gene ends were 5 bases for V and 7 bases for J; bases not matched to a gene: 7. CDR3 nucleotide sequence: TGCAGCGTTTTTCGGACAGGGGGCGCGAACATTCAGTACTTC. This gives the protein CSVFRTGGANIQYF.

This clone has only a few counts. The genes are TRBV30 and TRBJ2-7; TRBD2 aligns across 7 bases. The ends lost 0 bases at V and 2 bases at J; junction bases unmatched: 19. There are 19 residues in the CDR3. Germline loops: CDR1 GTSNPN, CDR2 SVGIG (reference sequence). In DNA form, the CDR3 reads TGTGCCTGGAGTGTACCGGTAACAGCCTCCTGGCTAGCGGCCTACGAGCAGTACTTC. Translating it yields CAWSVPVTASWLAAYEQYF.

The CDR3 is CASSLAAASTDTQYF. In nucleotides, the CDR3 is TGCGCCAGCAGCTTGGCCGCGGCTAGCACAGATACGCAGTATTTT. V usage is TRBV5-1 and J usage is TRBJ2-3, with D unclear. Germline values: CDR1 SGHRS, CDR2 YFSETQ. CDR3 length: 15 residues. Trimming shortened V by 0 bases and J by 0 bases, and 8 bases separated the two germline ends.

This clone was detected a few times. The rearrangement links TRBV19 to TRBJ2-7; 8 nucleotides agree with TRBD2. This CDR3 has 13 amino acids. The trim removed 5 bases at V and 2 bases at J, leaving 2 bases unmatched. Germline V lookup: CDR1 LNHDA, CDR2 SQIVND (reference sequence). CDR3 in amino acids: CASSSGGAYEQYF. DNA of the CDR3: TGTGCCAGTAGTTCCGGGGGGGCCTACGAGCAGTACTTC.

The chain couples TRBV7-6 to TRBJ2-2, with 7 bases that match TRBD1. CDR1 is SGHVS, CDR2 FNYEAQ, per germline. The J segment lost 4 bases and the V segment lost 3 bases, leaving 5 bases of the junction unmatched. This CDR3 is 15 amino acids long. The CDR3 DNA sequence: TGTGCCAGCAGCTTGGGACAGCGAACCACCGGGGAGCTGTTTTTT. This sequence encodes CASSLGQRTTGELFF.

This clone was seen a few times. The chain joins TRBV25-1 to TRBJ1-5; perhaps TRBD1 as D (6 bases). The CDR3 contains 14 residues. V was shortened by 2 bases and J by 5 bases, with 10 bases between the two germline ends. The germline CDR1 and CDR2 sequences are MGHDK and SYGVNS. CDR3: CASSETGFYQPQHF. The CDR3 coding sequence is TGTGCCAGCAGTGAAACAGGGTTCTATCAGCCCCAGCATTTT.